These 6 T cell receptor beta chains were all obtained from the same sample, sequenced in a study of T-cell reconstitution after alpha-beta-depleted transplantation in children. Molecular barcoding with unique molecular identifiers was used for the TCRbeta library. TCRdb called the PCR reads again in MiXCR, with one record for every CDR3 protein. The data hold 200,000 to 300,000 distinct CDR3 sequences, with more than 10% observed a single time. Material: PBMCs from the stem cell graft donor, obtained from the stem cell graft. These receptors all come from a human donor who donated a stem cell graft to a child with acute lymphoblastic leukemia.

A few counts support this clonotype. The chain carries TRBV7-8 and TRBJ1-1; D may be TRBD1 (6 bases). Germline-derived CDR1 and CDR2 are SGHVS and FQNEAQ. V gave up 3 bases and J gave up 0 bases, with 20 bases separating them. There are 18 residues in the CDR3. The CDR3 is CASSFSPRWTDMNTEAFF. DNA of the CDR3: TGTGCCAGCAGCTTCTCACCCCGCTGGACAGACATGAACACTGAAGCTTTCTTT.

This clonotype was recorded many times. V usage is TRBV29-1 and J usage is TRBJ2-1; D ambiguous. CDR3 size: 12 residues. Trimming took 5 bases from V and 9 from J, leaving 14 bases between them. Germline loops: CDR1 SQVTM, CDR2 ANQGSEA. This chain's CDR3 is CSVSRPSSEQFF. The CDR3 DNA reads TGCAGCGTTTCCAGACCCAGCAGTGAGCAGTTCTTC.

Comments on this clonotype: This sequence may be a read error, since a much larger clone differs from it by one base. The chain is built from TRBV5-1 and TRBJ2-2; D ambiguous. The CDR3 is made up of 14 amino acids. Deletions cut 4 bases from V and 8 bases from J, with 15 bases between. The germline CDR1 and CDR2 sequences are SGHRS and YFSETQ. The CDR3 nucleotides are TGCGCCAGCAGCCGAGAGAGATCTGCAGGGGAGCTGTTTTTT. As protein: CASSRERSAGELFF.

About this clonotype: A much bigger clone sits one base away, suggesting this may be a read error. The rearrangement uses TRBV9 and TRBJ1-5, with D possibly being TRBD1 (6 bases). The CDR3 length is 14 residues. CDR1 and CDR2 from the germline V gene are SGDLS and YYNGEE. The CDR3 is CAGSVQGDNQPQHF. The CDR3, as DNA: TGTGCCGGCAGCGTACAGGGAGACAATCAGCCCCAGCATTTT.

Ten or more counts support this clonotype. The genes are TRBV4-2 and TRBJ1-4; the match to TRBD1 covers 8 bases. Germline CDR1 and CDR2: LGHNA and YNFKEQ. Trimming at V came to 3 bases and at J to 7 bases, leaving 7 bases not matched to a gene. The CDR3 has 15 residues. Here the CDR3 reads CASSQLTGGGEKLFF. In DNA, the CDR3 is TGTGCCAGCAGCCAGTTAACAGGGGGAGGTGAAAAACTGTTTTTT.

This clonotype was observed many times. The chain couples TRBV5-1 to TRBJ2-7, with TRBD2 matching 10 bases. Germline lookup yields CDR1 SGHRS and CDR2 YFSETQ. The trim removed 4 bases at V and 5 bases at J, leaving 6 bases unmatched. The CDR3 is made up of 14 amino acids. The CDR3 loop is CASSPSGSAHEQYF. DNA for the CDR3: TGCGCCAGCAGCCCTAGCGGGAGCGCCCACGAGCAGTACTTC.